This passage covers 8 T cell receptor beta chains from one sample sequenced in a study of patients and donors after allogeneic stem cell transplantation. TCRdb reprocessed the RT-PCR reads via MiXCR and lists one record per CDR3 protein. The repertoire includes 150,000 to 200,000 distinct CDR3 sequences, approximately 30% of them detected once, and less than 3.5% sits in the top ten. The material sequenced was blood, either unsorted or a sorted T cell fraction (not recorded which). Receptors originate from a human donor who was either an allogeneic HSCT recipient or a stem cell or donor lymphocyte infusion donor (not recorded which). It is not recorded whose cells these are; they may come from a transplant donor.

This clonotype was counted a single time. The chain joins TRBV25-1 to TRBJ2-6; unclear D gene. The CDR3 totals 14 residues. V was trimmed by 7 bases and J by 1 base, leaving 8 bases between them. Germline-derived CDR1 and CDR2 are MGHDK and SYGVNS. This CDR3 reads CASNGVSGANVLTF. The CDR3 nucleotides read TGTGCCAGCAATGGCGTATCTGGGGCCAACGTCCTGACTTTC.

There are a few counts of this clonotype. The chain carries TRBV29-1 and TRBJ1-2; possible D gene TRBD1, 5 bases. Trimming stripped 0 bases from V and 2 bases from J, with 19 bases between. The germline CDR1 and CDR2 sequences are SQVTM and ANQGSEA. The CDR3 consists of 17 residues. The CDR3 here is CSVEDLGSIEGNYGYTF. CDR3 DNA: TGCAGCGTTGAAGATCTCGGGTCTATAGAGGGGAACTATGGCTACACCTTC.

This clonotype has only a few counts. The chain recombines TRBV14 with TRBJ2-1, with D possibly matching TRBD2 (5 bases). Trimming pared 1 base from V and 12 bases from J, leaving 13 bases between. Per the germline V gene, CDR1 is SGHDN and CDR2 is FVKESK. This CDR3 is 13 amino acids long. The DNA of the CDR3 is TGTGCCAGCAGCCAAGGCCCACTAGTGGGGCAGTTCTTC. It yields the protein CASSQGPLVGQFF.

V usage is TRBV20-1 and J usage is TRBJ1-5, with D perhaps matching TRBD1 (5 bases). The CDR3 is 13 residues long. The germline V and J ends were trimmed by 3 bases and 7 bases, with 13 bases remaining between them. Germline CDR1 is DFQATT and CDR2 is SNEGSKA (reference sequence). The CDR3 spells CSASTGVGQPQHF. CDR3 sequence (DNA): TGCAGTGCTAGCACGGGGGTGGGCCAGCCCCAGCATTTT.

This clonotype has a handful of counts. The chain is built from TRBV20-1 and TRBJ1-6, with a possible D match to TRBD1 (5 bases). Germline CDR1 is DFQATT and CDR2 is SNEGSKA (reference sequence). The CDR3 has 16 amino acids. Trimming left V 0 bases short and J 4 bases short, with 13 bases between. CDR3 sequence (DNA): TGCAGTGCTAGAGATGATCTTTGGGGGTATAATTCACCCCTCCACTTT. Amino acids: CSARDDLWGYNSPLHF.

J is TRBJ2-1 and V is TRBV20-1; 8 nucleotides match TRBD1. The germline V gene encodes CDR1 DFQATT and CDR2 SNEGSKA (reference sequence). J was trimmed by 4 bases and V by 4 bases; bases with no gene match: 6. The CDR3 totals 14 residues. The CDR3 DNA follows: TGCAGTGCTAACGACAGGGGAGGTTACAATGAGCAGTTCTTC. The encoded protein is CSANDRGGYNEQFF.

This clonotype was seen repeatedly, ten times or more. This chain connects TRBV12-3 or TRBV12-4 to TRBJ1-4; D remains ambiguous. This CDR3 contains 12 residues. The V end was cut by 6 bases, the J end by 12 bases, with 14 bases between. In DNA form, the CDR3 reads TGTGCCAGCAGGATGAATATCGAGGAACTGTTTTTT. Encoded protein: CASRMNIEELFF.

This clonotype has ten or more counts. The chain couples TRBV28 to TRBJ1-5; D unresolved. V dropped 6 bases and J dropped 6 bases, with 9 bases sitting between them. Per germline, CDR1 MDHEN and CDR2 SYDVKM. This CDR3 has 12 residues. CDR3 coding DNA: TGTGCCAGCAGGGGTGTTGGTCAGCCCCAGCATTTT. Its protein product is CASRGVGQPQHF.